This TCR beta chain was recorded in a study of CD8 T cells in Susac syndrome. RNA totalling roughly 0.45 to 1 ug underwent reverse transcription with random hexamers. Multiplex immunoSEQ PCR targeted 54 Vbeta and 13 Jbeta TCR beta segments. TCRdb re-analysed the immunoSEQ multiplex PCR reads in MiXCR, keeping a single row per CDR3 protein. The data contain about 200,000 distinct CDR3 sequences, roughly 92% of them singletons. Germline CDR1 MNHEY, CDR2 SMNVEV (reference sequence). The CDR3 consists of 17 residues. After removal of 0 bases from V and 0 bases from J, the junction contained 2 bases not matched to a gene. Sequencing targeted TCR beta in blood CD8+ and CD4+ T cells. The multiple sclerosis controls were treatment-naive patients with relapsing-remitting disease that was stable or active. Negative isolation yielded CD8+ and CD4+ T cells; FACS enriched TEMRA cells.

V is TRBV27 and J is TRBJ1-4; 9 bases align to TRBD1. What was sequenced was CD8+ T cells from PBMCs. This sequence originates from a human donor with multiple sclerosis. This CDR3 is CASSLSGQGATNEKLFF. The CDR3 DNA is TGTGCCAGCAGTTTATCGGGACAGGGCGCAACTAATGAAAAACTGTTTTTT.